This record covers a single T cell receptor (beta chain). This clone was seen more than once but under ten times. Its target antigen remains unknown. There are no base qualities to consult, and no much larger clone falls within one base. The donors belonged to the validation cohort of roughly 120 subjects, which was separate from the approximately 680-subject first cohort. The data stem from a study of cytomegalovirus exposure and HLA in healthy donors listed by TCRdb under 2017. Broadly, across the study: According to a later analysis, the 110 or so validation repertoires were produced on the same platform as the 680 or so repertoires of the first cohort. The study aimed to test whether signatures of past pathogen exposure could be identified by cataloging public T cell receptors. In addition to the first cohort of 666 subjects, a separate validation cohort of approximately 120 different subjects was used. To predict cytomegalovirus infection status, the study brought together high-throughput TCR immunosequencing, statistical association of individual TCRs with disease status, and machine learning.

Library generation was performed with the immunoSEQ multiplex PCR assay. The paper's processing steps were these. A statistical classification framework was built to diagnose cytomegalovirus status from the catalog of TCR beta chain sequences. TCRdb mirrors the immuneACCESS table, restricted to in-frame sequences. Some clones are absent from its copies; in checked studies, under half trace to an unresolved V gene, and the reason for the others is unknown. V and J calls and clone size are copied from that table; D and trimming were computed from the DNA. Across this sample there are around 300,000 clones, with approximately 85% seen only once. The ten largest clonotypes hold more than 0.95% of the sample. Overall study results and their limits: A later analysis lacked HLA typing for the validation cohort, so it scored co-occurrence in that cohort across all 120 or so repertoires. According to the authors, the approach could potentially be generalized to other disease states and immunological phenotypes. In the study, about 150 TCR beta chains were listed as associated with cytomegalovirus. A later analysis found that TCRs clustered in the first cohort also tended to co-occur in the 100 to 150 validation repertoires, with 90% to 95% of cluster scores above 0. A few of the identified cytomegalovirus-associated TCR beta chains were confirmed in vitro to be specific for cytomegalovirus antigens. Across donors, most TCR sequences were observed very rarely, whereas some public TCRs were present in many individuals. In both the original and validation cohorts, the classifier was reported to diagnose cytomegalovirus status with high specificity and sensitivity.

The sequence was obtained from a man younger than 45 in good health and CMV-seronegative. Sequenced sample: PBMCs.

The DNA reads TGCGCCAGCAGTGAGGGACTATCCTACGAGCAGTACTTC. Translated, it gives CASSEGLSYEQYF. Rearrangement joined TRBV10-1 to TRBJ2-7; the D gene is perhaps TRBD2, on 6 matching bases. A distance of 6 bases separates the germline ends of V and J, which lose 2 bases and 1 base respectively. Its CDR3 holds 13 amino acids, cysteine through phenylalanine. The DNA shown is the 39-base CDR3, in frame from base 1. CDR1 and CDR2, looked up from the germline V gene (reference sequence), are WNHNN and SYGVQD.